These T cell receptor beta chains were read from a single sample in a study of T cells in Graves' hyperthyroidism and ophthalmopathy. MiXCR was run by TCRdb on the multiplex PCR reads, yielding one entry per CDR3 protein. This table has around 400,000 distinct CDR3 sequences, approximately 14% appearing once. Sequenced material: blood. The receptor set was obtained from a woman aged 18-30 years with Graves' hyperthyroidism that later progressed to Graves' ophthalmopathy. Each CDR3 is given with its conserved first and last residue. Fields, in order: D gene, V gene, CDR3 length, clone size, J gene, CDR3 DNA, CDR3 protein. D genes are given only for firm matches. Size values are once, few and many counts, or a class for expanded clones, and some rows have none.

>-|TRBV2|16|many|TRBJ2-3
TGTGCCAGCAGTGAGGCGGCAGGGTGGGTGGGAGATACGCAGTATTTT
CASSEAAGWVGDTQYF
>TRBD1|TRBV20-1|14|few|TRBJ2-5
TGCAGTGTCCAACAGGGGGCGTTTGGGGAGACCCAGTACTTC
CSVQQGAFGETQYF
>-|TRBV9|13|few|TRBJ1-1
TGTGCCAGCAGCGGGGACTCGAACACTGAAGCTTCCTTT
CASSGDSNTEASF
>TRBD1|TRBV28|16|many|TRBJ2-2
TGTGCCAGCAGTTGGCAACAGGGGGCTGACACCGGGGAGCTGTTTTTT
CASSWQQGADTGELFF
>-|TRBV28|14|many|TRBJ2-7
TGTGCCAGCAGTTTATTCGACAGCAACTACGAGCAGTACTTC
CASSLFDSNYEQYF
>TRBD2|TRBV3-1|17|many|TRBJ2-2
TGTGCCAGCAGCCAAGAGTTTGGTAGCGGGATCTACGGGGAGCTGTTTTTT
CASSQEFGSGIYGELFF
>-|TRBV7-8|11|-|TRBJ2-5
TGTGCCAGCAGCCGCAAAGAGACCCAGTACTTC
CASSRKETQYF
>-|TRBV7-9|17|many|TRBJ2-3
TGTGCCAGCAGCTTAGAAGCAGGGACATTGACGGCAGATACGCAGTATTTT
CASSLEAGTLTADTQYF
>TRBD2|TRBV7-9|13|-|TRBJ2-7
TGTGCCAGCAGCTTAAGAGGGGAGGGCGAGCAGTACTTC
CASSLRGEGEQYF
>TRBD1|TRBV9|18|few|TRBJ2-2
TGTGCCAGCAGCGTAGGACAGGGGCGACCGGTTATCACCGGGGAGCTGTTTTTT
CASSVGQGRPVITGELFF
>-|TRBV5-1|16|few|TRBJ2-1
TGCGCCAGCAGCTTGGAAGTCCTGGACCCCACCAGGGAGCAGTTCTTC
CASSLEVLDPTREQFF
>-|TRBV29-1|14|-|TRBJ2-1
TGCAGCGTCGACCCATCGAGCGTTGGGTTTGAGCAGTTCTTC
CSVDPSSVGFEQFF
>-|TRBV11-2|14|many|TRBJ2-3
TGTGCCAGCAGCTTTGAGTGGGGCACAGATACGCAGTATTTT
CASSFEWGTDTQYF
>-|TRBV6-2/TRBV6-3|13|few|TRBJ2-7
TGTGCCAGCAGTACCCGAGTACTCTACGAGCAGTACTTC
CASSTRVLYEQYF
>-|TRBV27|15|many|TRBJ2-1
TGTGCCAGCAGCCCATGGGGGGAGCCCTACAATGAGCAGTTCTTC
CASSPWGEPYNEQFF
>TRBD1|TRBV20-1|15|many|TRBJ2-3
TGCAGTGCTAGAGATGGACAGGGCAGCACAGATACGCAGTATTTT
CSARDGQGSTDTQYF
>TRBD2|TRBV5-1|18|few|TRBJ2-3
TGCGCCAGCAGCCGCCTAGCGGGAGTCCCCTCACCACAAGATACGCAGTATTTT
CASSRLAGVPSPQDTQYF
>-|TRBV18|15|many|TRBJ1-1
TGTGCCAGCTCACCACCGTCCTTCATGAACACTGAAGCTTTCTTT
CASSPPSFMNTEAFF